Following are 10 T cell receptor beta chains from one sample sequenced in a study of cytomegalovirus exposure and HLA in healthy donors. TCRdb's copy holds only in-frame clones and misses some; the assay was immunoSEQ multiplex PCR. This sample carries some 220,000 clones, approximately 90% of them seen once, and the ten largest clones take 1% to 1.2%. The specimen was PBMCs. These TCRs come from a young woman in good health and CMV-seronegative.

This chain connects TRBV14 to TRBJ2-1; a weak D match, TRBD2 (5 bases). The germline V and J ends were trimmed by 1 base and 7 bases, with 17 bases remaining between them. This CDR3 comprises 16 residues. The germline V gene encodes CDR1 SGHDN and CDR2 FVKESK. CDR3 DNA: TGTGCCAGCAGCCAAGTGCCGTCTAGCTTTAGGAATGAGCAGTTCTTC. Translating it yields CASSQVPSSFRNEQFF.

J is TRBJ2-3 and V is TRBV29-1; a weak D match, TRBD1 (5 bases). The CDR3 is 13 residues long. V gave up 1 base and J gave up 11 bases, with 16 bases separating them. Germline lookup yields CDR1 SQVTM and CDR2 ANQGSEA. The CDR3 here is CSVEGQGVGLQYF. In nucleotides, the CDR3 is TGCAGCGTTGAAGGCCAGGGTGTTGGTTTGCAGTATTTT.

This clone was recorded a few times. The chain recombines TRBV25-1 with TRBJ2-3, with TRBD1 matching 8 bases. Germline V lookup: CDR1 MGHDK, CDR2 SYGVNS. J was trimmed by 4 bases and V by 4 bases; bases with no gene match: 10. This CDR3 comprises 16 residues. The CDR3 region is CASSAPGQVPPDTQYF. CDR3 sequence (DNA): TGTGCCAGCAGTGCACCGGGACAGGTACCCCCAGATACGCAGTATTTT. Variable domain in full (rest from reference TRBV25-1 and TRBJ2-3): EADIYQTPRYLVIGTGKKITLECSQTMGHDKMYWYQQDPGMELHLIHYSYGVNSTEKGDLSSESTVSRIRTEHFPLTLESARPSHTSQYLCASSAPGQVPPDTQYFGPGTRLTVL.

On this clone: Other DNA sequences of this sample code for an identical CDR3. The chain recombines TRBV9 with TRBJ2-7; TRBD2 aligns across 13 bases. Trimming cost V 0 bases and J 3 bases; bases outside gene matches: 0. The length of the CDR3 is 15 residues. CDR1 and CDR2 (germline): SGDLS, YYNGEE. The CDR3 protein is CASSVGTSGSYEQYF. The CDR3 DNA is TGTGCCAGCAGCGTAGGGACTAGCGGGAGCTACGAGCAGTACTTC.

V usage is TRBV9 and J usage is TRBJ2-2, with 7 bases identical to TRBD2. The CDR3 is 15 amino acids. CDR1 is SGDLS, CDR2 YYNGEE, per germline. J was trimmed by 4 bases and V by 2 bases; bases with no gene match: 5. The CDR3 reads CASSVGGGATGELFF. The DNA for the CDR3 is TGTGCCAGCAGCGTCGGGGGAGGGGCCACCGGGGAGCTGTTTTTT.

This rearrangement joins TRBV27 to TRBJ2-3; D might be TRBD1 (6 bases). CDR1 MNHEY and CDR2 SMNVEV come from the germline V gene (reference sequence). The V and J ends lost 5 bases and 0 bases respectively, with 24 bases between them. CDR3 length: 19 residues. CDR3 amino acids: CASSPTRTVLHPSTDTQYF. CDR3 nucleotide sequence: TGTGCCAGCAGTCCGACGAGGACAGTCTTACATCCTAGCACAGATACGCAGTATTTT.

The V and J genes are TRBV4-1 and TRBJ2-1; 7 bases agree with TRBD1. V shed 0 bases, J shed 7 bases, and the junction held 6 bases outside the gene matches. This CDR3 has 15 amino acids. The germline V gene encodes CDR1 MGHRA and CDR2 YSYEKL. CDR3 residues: CASSQEGTVGNEQFF. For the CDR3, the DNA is TGCGCCAGCAGCCAAGAGGGGACAGTTGGGAATGAGCAGTTCTTC.

CDR3 sequence reads: CASSLLGRGLNTEAFF. DNA of the CDR3: TGTGCCAGCAGCTTATTGGGCAGGGGGCTGAACACTGAAGCTTTCTTT. This chain connects TRBV7-2 to TRBJ1-1; 8 bases line up with TRBD1. V was clipped by 2 bases and J by 0 bases; unmatched bases: 5. Germline CDR1 SGHTA, CDR2 FQGNSA. CDR3 length equals 16 residues.

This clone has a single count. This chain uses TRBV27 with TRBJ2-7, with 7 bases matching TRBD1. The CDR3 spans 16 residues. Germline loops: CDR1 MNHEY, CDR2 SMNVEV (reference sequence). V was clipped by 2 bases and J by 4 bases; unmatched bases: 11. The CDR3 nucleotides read TGTGCCAGCAGTTTAATAGCAGGGACAGAATATTACGAGCAGTACTTC. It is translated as CASSLIAGTEYYEQYF.

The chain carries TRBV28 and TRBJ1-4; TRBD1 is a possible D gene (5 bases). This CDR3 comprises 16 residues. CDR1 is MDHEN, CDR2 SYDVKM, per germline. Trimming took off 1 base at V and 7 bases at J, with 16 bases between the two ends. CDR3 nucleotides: TGTGCCAGCAGTTTATTCTCCCAGGGCCTAGGTGAAAAACTGTTTTTT. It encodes CASSLFSQGLGEKLFF.